This TCR beta chain was observed in a study of cytomegalovirus exposure and HLA in healthy donors. Study conclusions and caveats: Researchers catalogued 160 or so TCR beta chains as cytomegalovirus-associated.

A word on this clone: No antigen is known for it.

Both 60 Vbeta primers and 13 Jbeta primers went into the PCR. Source study methods: An analysis that came later counted roughly 87 million unique TCR beta chains, approximately 11 million shared. The repertoire was sequenced with immunoSEQ multiplex PCR; TCRdb's copy has only in-frame clones and lacks some. The DNA gave D and trimming, while V, J and clone size come from that table. This sample has fewer than 150,000 clones, with 80% found just once. In germline, CDR1 is LGHNA, CDR2 YSLEER. CDR3 length equals 17 residues. V lost 0 bases, J lost 5 bases, and 19 bases lay in between. The sequence was collected from a male donor in good health and CMV-seronegative. The V gene is TRBV4-3, the J gene TRBJ1-2; tentative D call: TRBD1 (5 bases). The sample consisted of PBMCs. This CDR3 reads CASSQDTGGARAYGYTF. The CDR3 region has the DNA TGCGCCAGCAGCCAAGACACGGGAGGGGCCCGAGCTTATGGCTACACCTTC.